These 23 T cell receptor beta chains were all obtained from the same sample, sequenced in a study of cytomegalovirus exposure and HLA in healthy donors. TCRdb's table, derived via immunoSEQ multiplex PCR, lists solely in-frame clones and lacks some. The table lists around 220,000 clones, 88% of them singletons. Sample: PBMCs. These receptors all come from a young woman in good health and CMV-seronegative.

The chain employs TRBV30 and TRBJ1-1; D uncertain. The CDR3 has 11 residues. Germline V lookup: CDR1 GTSNPN, CDR2 SVGIG (reference sequence). Trimming took 3 bases from V and 2 from J, leaving 4 bases between them. This chain's CDR3 is CAWRLNTEAFF. The CDR3 DNA reads as TGTGCCTGGAGACTTAACACTGAAGCTTTCTTT.

V is TRBV28 and J is TRBJ2-1; 8 bases line up with TRBD2. The germline CDR1 and CDR2 sequences are MDHEN and SYDVKM. The CDR3 loop spans 16 amino acids. The junction had 12 bases not matched to a gene; V was cut back by 5 bases and J by 6 bases. The CDR3 nucleotides are TGTGCCAGCAGTCGGCGGGGTAGCGGGGATCGCAATGAGCAGTTCTTC. This gives the protein CASSRRGSGDRNEQFF.

The rearrangement joins TRBV27 to TRBJ2-3, with TRBD2 matching over 9 bases. This CDR3 has 14 residues. Per the germline V gene, CDR1 is MNHEY and CDR2 is SMNVEV (reference sequence). V was clipped by 3 bases and J by 5 bases; unmatched bases: 3. This CDR3 reads CASSFGGRGDTQYF. The CDR3 DNA is TGTGCCAGCAGTTTCGGCGGGAGGGGAGATACGCAGTATTTT.

In this sample, this clone turned up a few times. The gene calls are TRBV7-9 and TRBJ1-1; D not certain. V was shortened by 1 base and J by 8 bases, with 8 bases between the two germline ends. Looked up from germline, CDR1 is SEHNR and CDR2 is FQNEAQ (reference sequence). This CDR3 contains 12 residues. The CDR3 region has the DNA TGTGCCAGCAGCTTAGTCGGGGAGGAAGCTTTCTTT. Translation: CASSLVGEEAFF. The whole variable domain, remainder taken from reference TRBV7-9 and TRBJ1-1, is DTGVSQNPRHKITKRGQNVTFRCDPISEHNRLYWYRQTLGQGPEFLTYFQNEAQLEKSRLLSDRFSAERPKGSFSTLEIQRTEQGDSAMYLCASSLVGEEAFFGQGTRLTVV.

V usage is TRBV28 and J usage is TRBJ2-7; 7 nucleotides align to TRBD2. Germline loops: CDR1 MDHEN, CDR2 SYDVKM. This CDR3 region has 13 residues. After removal of 3 bases from V and 1 base from J, the junction contained 0 bases not matched to a gene. CDR3 DNA: TGTGCCAGCAGTTTGGGGGGGTCCTACGAGCAGTACTTC. Encoded protein: CASSLGGSYEQYF.

The chain joins TRBV7-9 to TRBJ2-5; TRBD2 matches at 7 bases. V shed 2 bases, J shed 2 bases, and the junction held 11 bases outside the gene matches. CDR1 and CDR2 (germline): SEHNR, FQNEAQ (reference sequence). The CDR3 sequence is 17 residues long. In DNA form, the CDR3 reads TGTGCCAGCAGCTTATGGGTGGTTATCGGGGGGCAAGAGACCCAGTACTTC. Protein sequence: CASSLWVVIGGQETQYF.

The genes are TRBV7-2 and TRBJ2-7; no reliable D call. Germline V gene lookup returns CDR1 SGHTA and CDR2 FQGNSA. This CDR3 is 15 amino acids long. V was pared by 1 base and J by 2 bases, with 12 bases between. The CDR3 loop reads CASSLETHYPYEQYF. CDR3 sequence (DNA): TGTGCCAGCAGCTTAGAGACTCACTACCCCTACGAGCAGTACTTC.

This clone was found once. Other nucleotide sequences from this sample produce the same CDR3. The V gene is TRBV6-5, the J gene TRBJ1-1; D may be TRBD1 (5 bases). Germline lookup yields CDR1 MNHEY and CDR2 SVGAGI. This CDR3 is 15 amino acids long. V shed 0 bases and J shed 5 bases, with 13 bases lying between them. The CDR3 nucleotides are TGTGCCAGCAGTTACTCGGGCAGGGTAAATACTGAAGCTTTCTTT. It yields the protein CASSYSGRVNTEAFF.

The gene calls are TRBV2 and TRBJ2-7; TRBD1 agrees at 7 bases. Losses at the gene ends were 5 bases for V and 0 bases for J; bases not matched to a gene: 10. The V gene's germline CDR1 is SNHLY and CDR2 FYNNEI. The CDR3 has 16 residues. The CDR3 reads CASSTFRDSSSYEQYF. In nucleotides, the CDR3 is TGTGCCAGCAGTACTTTCCGGGACAGTTCCTCCTACGAGCAGTACTTC. The whole variable domain, remainder taken from reference TRBV2 and TRBJ2-7, is EPEVTQTPSHQVTQMGQEVILRCVPISNHLYFYWYRQILGQKVEFLVSFYNNEISEKSEIFDDQFSVERPDGSNFTLKIRSTKLEDSAMYFCASSTFRDSSSYEQYFGPGTRLTVT.

The chain recombines TRBV5-1 with TRBJ2-2; TRBD1 matches at 8 bases. This CDR3 is 15 amino acids long. Germline loops: CDR1 SGHRS, CDR2 YFSETQ. The junction had 4 bases not matched to a gene; V was cut back by 4 bases and J by 2 bases. CDR3 residues: CASSPDRANTGELFF. CDR3 DNA: TGCGCCAGCAGCCCGGACAGGGCTAACACCGGGGAGCTGTTTTTT.

This chain joins TRBV7-9 and TRBJ2-2, with 7 bases aligning to TRBD2. CDR3 length: 15 amino acids. V trimming: 5 bases; J trimming: 1 base; junction bases outside the gene matches: 4. CDR1 and CDR2 from the germline V gene are SEHNR and FQNEAQ (reference sequence). This chain's CDR3 is CASSPRTRNTGELFF. The CDR3 DNA sequence: TGTGCCAGCAGCCCCCGGACTAGGAACACCGGGGAGCTGTTTTTT.

The chain joins TRBV14 to TRBJ2-7; a weak D match, TRBD1 (6 bases). This CDR3 is 15 amino acids long. Germline V gives CDR1 SGHDN, CDR2 FVKESK. Between the trimmed V and J ends, which lost 6 bases and 4 bases, there was a span of 19 bases. The CDR3 DNA is TGTGCCAGCAGTTACTGGGTACAGGGCACATACGAGCAGTACTTC. This gives the protein CASSYWVQGTYEQYF.

Details on this clone: The same CDR3 arises from other DNA sequences in this sample as well. V and J are TRBV15 and TRBJ2-7; D unresolved. With 0 bases removed from V and 1 base from J, the gap between germline ends came to 4 bases. CDR3 length: 13 amino acids. Germline V CDR1 and CDR2: LNHNV, YYDKDF (reference sequence). CDR3 in DNA: TGTGCCACCAGCAGAGATCTTTCCTACGAGCAGTACTTC. It translates to CATSRDLSYEQYF.

The gene calls are TRBV28 and TRBJ2-7; 10 nucleotides match TRBD2. Trimming at V came to 8 bases and at J to 2 bases, leaving 12 bases not matched to a gene. Germline CDR1 reads MDHEN; CDR2 reads SYDVKM. CDR3 length: 16 residues. The CDR3 sequence: CASGSSGSRTPYEQYF. Here the CDR3 DNA reads TGTGCCAGCGGGTCTAGCGGGAGTCGCACACCCTACGAGCAGTACTTC.

This chain uses TRBV7-2 with TRBJ2-3; 12 bases agree with TRBD2. This CDR3 spans 16 amino acids. Germline V gives CDR1 SGHTA, CDR2 FQGNSA. Trimming took 3 bases from V and 6 from J; bases not matched to a gene: 7. CDR3 DNA: TGTGCCAGCAGCTTGTCGCTAGCGGGAGGGTCTGATACGCAGTATTTT. Translating gives CASSLSLAGGSDTQYF.

DNA for the CDR3: TGTGCCAGCACAACAGGGGGAACTGGAAAAGCTTTCTTT. This sequence encodes CASTTGGTGKAFF. V is TRBV27 and J is TRBJ1-1, with TRBD1 matching over 8 bases. V shed 7 bases and J 9 bases; nucleotides not matched to a gene: 10. CDR3 length: 13 residues. CDR1 MNHEY and CDR2 SMNVEV come from the germline V gene (reference sequence).

The V and J genes are TRBV19 and TRBJ1-4; maybe TRBD1 (5 bases). Trimming removed 7 bases from V and 3 bases from J, with 21 bases in between. The germline gives CDR1 LNHDA, CDR2 SQIVND (reference sequence). CDR3 length: 17 amino acids. As DNA, the CDR3 is TGTGCCAGTAAACCAATAGGAAGGGGCGTTGCTAATGAAAAACTGTTTTTT. Translated, it gives CASKPIGRGVANEKLFF.

The gene calls are TRBV5-1 and TRBJ2-1; D perhaps matches TRBD2 (6 bases). V was cut by 4 bases and J by 1 base, with 18 bases left in between. The germline CDR1 and CDR2 sequences are SGHRS and YFSETQ. The CDR3 covers 17 residues. CDR3 protein: CASSAGTGGWSYNEQFF. DNA of the CDR3: TGCGCCAGCAGCGCCGGGACCGGGGGATGGTCCTACAATGAGCAGTTCTTC.

The genes are TRBV6-1 and TRBJ1-5; 7 bases are a match to TRBD1. V shed 3 bases, J shed 2 bases, and the junction held 4 bases outside the gene matches. CDR1 is MNHNS, CDR2 SASEGT, per germline. CDR3 length equals 15 residues. The CDR3 is CASSDWGQRNQPQHF. CDR3 coding DNA: TGTGCCAGCAGTGACTGGGGACAGCGCAATCAGCCCCAGCATTTT.

The J gene is TRBJ1-5, the V gene TRBV15; D is uncertain. CDR1 LNHNV and CDR2 YYDKDF come from the germline V gene (reference sequence). This CDR3 has 15 amino acids. Trimming cost V 0 bases and J 6 bases, with 12 bases left between them. The CDR3: CATSRDLGGAQPQHF. In DNA form, the CDR3 reads TGTGCCACCAGCAGAGATCTTGGCGGCGCTCAGCCCCAGCATTTT.

A word on this clone: Relative to the germline gene, one junction end is altered; a read error may explain this. This sequence joins TRBV7-7 and TRBJ2-3; 8 bases are shared with TRBD1. The CDR3 sequence is 16 residues long. Germline V gives CDR1 SSHAT, CDR2 FNYEAQ (reference sequence). The CDR3 sequence: CASSKSHGQGVWEQYF. The CDR3 nucleotides read TGTGCTAGCAGCAAGAGCCACGGACAGGGCGTTTGGGAGCAGTATTTT.

The chain has TRBV5-6 and TRBJ2-7; unclear D gene. The end of the DNA is better explained by TRBJ2-5, so the J call may be wrong. The CDR3 contains 14 residues. The germline CDR1 and CDR2 sequences are SGHDT and YYEEEE. This CDR3 reads CASSYAQAQETQYF. For the CDR3, the DNA is TGTGCCAGCAGCTATGCCCAGGCCCAAGAGACCCAGTACTTC.

The chain links TRBV28 to TRBJ1-1, with TRBD1 matching over 7 bases. The CDR3 loop spans 18 amino acids. The V segment lost 5 bases and the J segment 0 bases; nucleotides outside the gene matches: 15. Germline V CDR1 and CDR2: MDHEN, SYDVKM. The CDR3 reads CASSALPRQGLMNTEAFF. The CDR3 DNA reads TGTGCCAGCAGTGCCCTCCCGAGACAGGGCCTTATGAACACTGAAGCTTTCTTT.